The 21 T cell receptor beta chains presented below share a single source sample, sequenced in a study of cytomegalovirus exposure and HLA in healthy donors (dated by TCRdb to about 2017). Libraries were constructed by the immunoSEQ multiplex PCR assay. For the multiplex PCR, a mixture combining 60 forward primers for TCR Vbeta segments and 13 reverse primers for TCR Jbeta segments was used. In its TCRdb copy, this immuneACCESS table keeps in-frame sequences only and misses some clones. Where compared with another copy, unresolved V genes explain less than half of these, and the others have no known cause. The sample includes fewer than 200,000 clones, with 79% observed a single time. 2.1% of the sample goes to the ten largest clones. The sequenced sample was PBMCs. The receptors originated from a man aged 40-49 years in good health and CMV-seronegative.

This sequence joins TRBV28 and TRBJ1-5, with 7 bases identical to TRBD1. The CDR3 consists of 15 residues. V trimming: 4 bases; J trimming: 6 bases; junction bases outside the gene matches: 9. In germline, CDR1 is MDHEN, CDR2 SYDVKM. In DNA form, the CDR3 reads TGTGCCAGCAGTTCGCAGGGGGTATTGGGTCAGCCCCAGCATTTT. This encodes CASSSQGVLGQPQHF.

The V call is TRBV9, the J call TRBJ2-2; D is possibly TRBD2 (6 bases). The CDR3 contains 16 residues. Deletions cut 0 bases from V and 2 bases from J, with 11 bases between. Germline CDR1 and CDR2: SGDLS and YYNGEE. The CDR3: CASSVGASDNTGELFF. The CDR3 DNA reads TGTGCCAGCAGCGTAGGAGCTAGCGATAACACCGGGGAGCTGTTTTTT.

The CDR3 DNA follows: TGTGCCAGCAGCCTGGAGCCTTTCGAGCAGTACTTC. Amino acids: CASSLEPFEQYF. This sequence joins TRBV5-5 and TRBJ2-7; no clear D. Germline V gene sequence: CDR1 SGHKS, CDR2 YYEKEE (reference sequence). This CDR3 spans 12 amino acids. V was clipped by 4 bases and J by 6 bases, with 11 bases between them.

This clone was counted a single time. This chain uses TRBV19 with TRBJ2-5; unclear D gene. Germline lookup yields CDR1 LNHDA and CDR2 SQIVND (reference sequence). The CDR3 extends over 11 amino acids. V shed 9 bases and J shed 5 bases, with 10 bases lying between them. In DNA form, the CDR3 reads TGTGCCAGCACGCTCGGGGAGACCCAGTACTTC. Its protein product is CASTLGETQYF. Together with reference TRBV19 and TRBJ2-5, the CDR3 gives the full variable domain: DGGITQSPKYLFRKEGQNVTLSCEQNLNHDAMYWYRQDPGQGLRLIYYSQIVNDFQKGDIAEGYSVSREKKESFPLTVTSAQKNPTAFYLCASTLGETQYFGPGTRLLVL.

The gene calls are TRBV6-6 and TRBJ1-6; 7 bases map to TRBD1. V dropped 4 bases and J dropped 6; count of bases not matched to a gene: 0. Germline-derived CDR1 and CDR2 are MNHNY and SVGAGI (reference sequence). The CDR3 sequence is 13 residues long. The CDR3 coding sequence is TGTGCCAGCAGTTGGGACAGTAATTCACCCCTCCACTTT. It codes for CASSWDSNSPLHF.

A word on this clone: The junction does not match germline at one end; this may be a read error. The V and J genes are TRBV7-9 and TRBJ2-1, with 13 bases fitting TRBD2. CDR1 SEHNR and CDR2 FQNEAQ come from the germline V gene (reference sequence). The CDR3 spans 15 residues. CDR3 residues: CSSSFGLAGVNEQFF. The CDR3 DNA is TGTTCCAGCAGCTTCGGACTAGCGGGAGTCAATGAGCAGTTCTTC.

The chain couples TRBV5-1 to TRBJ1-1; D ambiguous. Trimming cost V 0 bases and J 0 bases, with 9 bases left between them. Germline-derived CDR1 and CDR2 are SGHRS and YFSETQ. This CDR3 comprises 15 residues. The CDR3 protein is CASSLEPRLNTEAFF. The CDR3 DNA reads TGCGCCAGCAGCTTGGAACCTAGGCTGAACACTGAAGCTTTCTTT.

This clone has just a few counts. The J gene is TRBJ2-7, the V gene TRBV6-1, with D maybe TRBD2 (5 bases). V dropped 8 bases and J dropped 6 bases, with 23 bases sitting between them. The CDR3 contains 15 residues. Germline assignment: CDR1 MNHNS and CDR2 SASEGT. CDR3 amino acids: CASPKIEGSTVEQYF. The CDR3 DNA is TGTGCCAGCCCCAAAATTGAGGGATCTACGGTCGAGCAGTACTTC.

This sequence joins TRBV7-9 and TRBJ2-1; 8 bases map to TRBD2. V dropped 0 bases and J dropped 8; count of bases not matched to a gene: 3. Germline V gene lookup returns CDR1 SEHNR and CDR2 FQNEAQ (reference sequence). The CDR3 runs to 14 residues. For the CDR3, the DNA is TGTGCCAGCAGCTTAGCCAGCGGGAGTCATGAGCAGTTCTTC. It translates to CASSLASGSHEQFF.

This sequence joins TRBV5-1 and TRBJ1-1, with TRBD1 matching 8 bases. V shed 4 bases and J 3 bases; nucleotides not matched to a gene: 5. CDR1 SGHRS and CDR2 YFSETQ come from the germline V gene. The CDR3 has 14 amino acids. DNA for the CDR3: TGCGCCAGCAGCCCGACAGGGGAGTACACTGAAGCTTTCTTT. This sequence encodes CASSPTGEYTEAFF.

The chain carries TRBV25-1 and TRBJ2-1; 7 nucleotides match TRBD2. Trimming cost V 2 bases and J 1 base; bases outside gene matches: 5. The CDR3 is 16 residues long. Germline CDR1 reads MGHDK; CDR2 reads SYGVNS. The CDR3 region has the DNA TGTGCCAGCAGTGAAAGTCTAGCGGTTTCCTACAATGAGCAGTTCTTC. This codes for CASSESLAVSYNEQFF. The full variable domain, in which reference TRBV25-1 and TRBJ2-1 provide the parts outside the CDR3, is EADIYQTPRYLVIGTGKKITLECSQTMGHDKMYWYQQDPGMELHLIHYSYGVNSTEKGDLSSESTVSRIRTEHFPLTLESARPSHTSQYLCASSESLAVSYNEQFFGPGTRLTVL.

Written as DNA, the CDR3 is TGTGCCAGCAGGGATCTCCCGGGGAATGAGCAGTTCTTC. Its protein is CASRDLPGNEQFF. V usage is TRBV6-1 and J usage is TRBJ2-1, with D perhaps matching TRBD2 (5 bases). CDR3 length: 13 amino acids. The germline V gene has CDR1 MNHNS and CDR2 SASEGT. V was cut by 6 bases and J by 7 bases, with 13 bases left in between.

The CDR3 DNA follows: TGTGCCAGCAGGCCCGCGGGAGTAGAGCAGTTCTTC. This translates into CASRPAGVEQFF. V gene TRBV9 combines with J gene TRBJ2-1, with TRBD2 matching 7 bases. The trim removed 5 bases at V and 10 bases at J, leaving 6 bases unmatched. The CDR3 runs to 12 residues. Germline values: CDR1 SGDLS, CDR2 YYNGEE.

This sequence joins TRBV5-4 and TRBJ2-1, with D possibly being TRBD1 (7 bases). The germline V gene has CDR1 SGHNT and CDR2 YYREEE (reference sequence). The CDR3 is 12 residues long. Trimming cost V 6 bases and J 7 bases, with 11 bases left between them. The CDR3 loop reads CASMQGGNEQFF. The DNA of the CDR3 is TGTGCCAGCATGCAGGGGGGAAATGAGCAGTTCTTC.

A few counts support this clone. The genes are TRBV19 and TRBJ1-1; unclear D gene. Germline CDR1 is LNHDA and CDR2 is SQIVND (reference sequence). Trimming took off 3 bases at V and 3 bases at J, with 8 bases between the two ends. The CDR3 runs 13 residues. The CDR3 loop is CASSIEGYTEAFF. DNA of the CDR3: TGTGCCAGTAGTATTGAGGGTTACACTGAAGCTTTCTTT.

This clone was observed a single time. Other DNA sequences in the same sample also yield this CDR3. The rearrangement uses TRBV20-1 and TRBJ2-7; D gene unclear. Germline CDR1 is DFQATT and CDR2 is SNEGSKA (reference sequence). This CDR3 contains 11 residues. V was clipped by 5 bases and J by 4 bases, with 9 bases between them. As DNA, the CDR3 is TGCAGTGCTGGATCAGGTTACGAGCAGTACTTC. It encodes CSAGSGYEQYF.

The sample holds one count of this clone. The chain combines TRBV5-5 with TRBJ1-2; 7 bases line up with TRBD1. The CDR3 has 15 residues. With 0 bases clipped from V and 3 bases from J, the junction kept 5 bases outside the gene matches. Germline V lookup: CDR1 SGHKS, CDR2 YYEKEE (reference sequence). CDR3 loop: CASSLDTGDHYGYTF. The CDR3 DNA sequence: TGTGCCAGCAGCTTGGATACAGGGGATCACTATGGCTACACCTTC.

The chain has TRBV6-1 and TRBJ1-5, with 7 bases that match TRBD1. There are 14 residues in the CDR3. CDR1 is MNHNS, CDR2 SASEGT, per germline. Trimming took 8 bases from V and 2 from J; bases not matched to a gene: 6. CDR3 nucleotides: TGTGCCAGCTCCCCCCAGGGGGGCAATCAGCCCCAGCATTTT. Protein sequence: CASSPQGGNQPQHF.

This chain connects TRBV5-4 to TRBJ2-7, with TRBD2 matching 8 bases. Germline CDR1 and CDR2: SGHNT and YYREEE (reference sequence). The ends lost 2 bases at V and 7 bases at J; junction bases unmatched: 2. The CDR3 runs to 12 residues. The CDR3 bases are TGTGCCAGCAGCTTAGAGCGGGGGGAGCAGTACTTC. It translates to CASSLERGEQYF.

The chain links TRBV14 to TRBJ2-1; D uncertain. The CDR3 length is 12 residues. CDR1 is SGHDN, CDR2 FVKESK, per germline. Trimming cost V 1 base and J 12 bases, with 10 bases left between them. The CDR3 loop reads CASSQGVSGQFF. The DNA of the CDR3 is TGTGCCAGCAGCCAAGGCGTTTCGGGGCAGTTCTTC.

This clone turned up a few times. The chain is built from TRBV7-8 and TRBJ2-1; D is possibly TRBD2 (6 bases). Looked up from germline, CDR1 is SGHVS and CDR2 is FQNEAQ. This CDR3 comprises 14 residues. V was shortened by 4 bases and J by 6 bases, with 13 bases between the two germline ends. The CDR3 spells CASSSQGLSNEQFF. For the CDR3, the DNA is TGTGCCAGCAGCTCCCAGGGACTTTCCAATGAGCAGTTCTTC.